The sequence of this T cell receptor beta chain was determined in a study of cytotoxic CD8 clonotypes in ibrutinib-treated CLL (dated by TCRdb to the early 2020s). Notes on the research overall: The cohort had 11 relapsed/refractory and about 15 treatment-naive patients; some 17 were IGHV unmutated. All remission and progressive disease samples were collected while patients were still receiving ibrutinib. Cryopreserved peripheral blood mononuclear cells were collected before treatment, at response, and at either disease progression or sustained remission. Of the roughly 90 participants in the trial, roughly 26 had longitudinal samples available. Response samples were taken after a median of around 13 months on treatment, ranging from about 6 to 40 months. On average, each sample had some 250,000 productive templates and almost 95,000 productive rearrangements. Partial responses were observed in some 24 patients and complete responses in 2; after a median follow-up of 68 months, remission was maintained in 15 or so patients and progression was observed in around twelve.

The research as a whole found: Public clonotypes were rare and either contracted or stayed stable during treatment, and the rise in clonality at ibrutinib response reflected the expansion of private clonotypes. Sampling times were not matched between sustained-remission and progressing patients, and lymph node repertoires were not studied. Clonality rose at ibrutinib response, remained stable during sustained remission, and dropped back toward baseline at progression. Baseline clonality exceeded that of age-matched healthy donors and correlated strongly with circulating CD8+ T-cell counts.

According to the study, the label for this sample's time point signals: progressive disease on ibrutinib. For TCR beta library preparation, 1.5 to 2.5 micrograms of genomic DNA was extracted from cryopreserved PBMCs. Longitudinal blood samples from CLL patients on ibrutinib monotherapy underwent high-throughput TCR beta sequencing. The patients were enrolled in a single-center, open-label phase 2 trial of ibrutinib monotherapy. As concerns this clone: The antigen it binds to is not known. Within one base of it there is no much larger clone, and no base qualities were kept.

From the germline V gene, CDR1 is SGHVS and CDR2 is FNYEAQ. The CDR3, from cysteine to phenylalanine, totals 15 residues. Solely the CDR3 DNA is kept, with 45 bases framed from the first base. V and J are trimmed by 4 bases and 6 bases, and the gene matches miss 8 bases of the junction. A MiSeq instrument was used for deep resolution sequencing, which targeted depths ranging from 1 in 1 million up to 1 in 200,000 T cells, with coverage averaging 10x for each clonotype. The immunoSEQ hsTCRB Kit was used to generate TCR beta libraries. Per the original workflow: ImmunoSEQ Data Assistant and ImmunoSEQ Analyzer were used for data analysis, and V, D and J genes were assigned according to IMGT definitions. Clonality, which ranges from 0 to 1, was calculated as one minus the normalized Shannon entropy of productive rearrangement frequencies. Only overrepresented clonotypes making up at least 0.05% of each patient's repertoire were included in the public clonotype analysis. Repertoires from some twelve age-matched healthy donors in immuneACCESS were used as clonality controls. Held by TCRdb, this immuneACCESS table contains in-frame sequences only and omits some clones. Under half of the omission traces to an unresolved V gene where checked; the cause of the rest is unknown. That table is the source of V, J and clone size, and D and trimming were worked out from the DNA. This sample holds roughly 53,000 clones; around 52% were observed only once. The ten largest clones take up 20% to 30% of the sample.

The receptor's source is a human donor with chronic lymphocytic leukemia. The sample was PBMCs, taken at disease progression, from a patient treated with ibrutinib. This receptor chain uses TRBV7-6 and TRBJ2-5; a stretch of 10 junction bases matches TRBD1. The CDR3 is CASSSKTGGRQTQYF. The sequence in DNA is TGTGCCAGCAGCTCTAAGACAGGGGGCAGACAGACCCAGTACTTC. The reference TRBV7-6 and TRBJ2-5 proteins fill in what lies around the CDR3, so the full variable domain reads GAGVSQSPRYKVTKRGQDVALRCDPISGHVSLYWYRQALGQGPEFLTYFNYEAQQDKSGLPNDRFSAERPEGSISTLTIQRTEQRDSAMYRCASSSKTGGRQTQYFGPGTRLLVL.